This T cell receptor (beta chain) was profiled in a study of blood T cell repertoires in COVID-19. The overall study: Italy, Spain and the United States were the sources of the convalescent and acute COVID-19 samples.

CDR3 length equals 14 residues. V was cut by 1 base and J by 0 bases, with 7 bases left in between. Per the germline V gene, CDR1 is LGHNA and CDR2 is YSLEER. TCRdb keeps only in-frame clones here, not all; method: immunoSEQ multiplex PCR. The sample has approximately 350,000 clones, about nine tenths seen once. The clonotype was recovered from a woman between 45 and 60 years old with COVID-19, enrolled during active disease. The chain carries TRBV4-3 and TRBJ2-7; D is unresolved. The sequenced sample consisted of peripheral blood. The CDR3 here is CASSQVRFSYEQYF. CDR3 in DNA: TGCGCCAGCAGCCAAGTGCGGTTCTCCTACGAGCAGTACTTC.